This is a list of T cell receptor beta chains from one sample in a study of blood T cell repertoires in COVID-19. The method was immunoSEQ multiplex PCR; TCRdb's version includes in-frame clones alone and lacks a portion of them. Counted here are roughly 160,000 clones, around four fifths occurring once; the ten biggest clones make up around 8.4%. Sequenced input: peripheral blood. The receptors here all came from a woman older than 75 with COVID-19, enrolled during active disease. CDR3s leave out the opening cysteine and the closing phenylalanine or tryptophan. Clone size is shown for a subset of rows, as once, few, many or a class of expanded clone.

j_call v_call clone_size cdr3_aa
TRBJ1-3 TRBV3-1/TRBV3-2 . ASRPPRGGNTIY
TRBJ1-5 TRBV6-5 . ASNRRGTGQPQH
TRBJ2-3 TRBV2 . ASSGSRSDTQY
TRBJ1-2 TRBV29-1 once SVVYVGGYT
TRBJ1-1 TRBV5-4 once ASSTNQGEAF
TRBJ2-1 TRBV11-2 . ASSSTTSGREQF
TRBJ1-1 TRBV13 . ASSLSPPEAF
TRBJ2-5 TRBV3-1/TRBV3-2 . ASSQGGQETQY
TRBJ2-5 TRBV7-7 . ASSRMGTVQETQY
TRBJ1-2 TRBV9 . ASSVEARDRGTGYT
TRBJ1-1 TRBV5-1 . ASRPRGDTEAF
TRBJ2-5 TRBV9 . ASSVSTSGGAVQETQY
TRBJ2-1 TRBV11-2 . ASSFGPGGRGYNEQF
TRBJ1-2 TRBV18 . ASSPGTEGYGYT
TRBJ1-2 TRBV3-1/TRBV3-2 . ASSQAGGARYGYT
TRBJ1-5 TRBV19 . ASSIWTGDQPQH
TRBJ1-2 TRBV11-2 once ASSFRYGYT
TRBJ1-1 TRBV5-4 . ASSSPGTGNTEAF
TRBJ1-2 TRBV5-5 . ASSFFRGAGGYT
TRBJ2-7 TRBV6-5 . ASSSWTDYEQY
TRBJ2-1 TRBV5-1 . ASSNRQSNGDNEQF
TRBJ1-2 TRBV2 . ASSGEEGYYGYT
TRBJ2-7 TRBV2 few ASRAPRQGHKQY
TRBJ1-5 TRBV3-1/TRBV3-2 . ASSPGGGGSNQPQH
TRBJ2-2 TRBV13 . ASSTVRIATGELF
TRBJ2-1 TRBV11-2 once ASSSWRGRNNEQF
TRBJ1-5 TRBV28 . ASSYGSGQGH
TRBJ2-6 TRBV6-1 . ASSGGLATTGANVLT